This T cell receptor beta chain was sequenced in a study of blood T cell repertoires in COVID-19 (dated by TCRdb to the early 2020s). For the wider study: The collaborator samples originated in the United States, Italy and Spain and spanned the acute and convalescent phases of COVID-19. The material from the prospective study consisted of cDNA or gDNA derived from T cells, B-cell-depleted T cells, or PBMCs. The dataset comprised deeply sampled blood TCRbeta repertoires from subjects exposed to, actively infected with, or recovered from COVID-19. A freely available public database, intended as a resource for researchers studying the immune response to SARS-CoV-2, is where the repertoires were released. The samples were drawn from the first 160 participants of the ongoing ImmuneRACE study and from 950 to 1,500 subjects provided by 6 global collaborators. Where available, HLA class I and class II types were obtained from metadata supplied by the sample provider rather than from assay-based typing. Nearly every sample came with metadata listing a de-identified subject ID, COVID-19 status, age in years and sex. What the study reported, not specific to this receptor: The amount of clinical and demographic metadata varied by source and participant and was provided uncurated.

Enrolling through a virtual design, the prospective study's participants ranged in age from roughly 18 to 100 years and lived across around 25 United States geographic areas. To assign participants to cohorts, the prospective study relied on clinical history that participants themselves reported in a screening survey and a study questionnaire. Recovered participants in ImmuneRACE Cohort 3 were defined as having two consecutive negative NP/OP PCR tests, clearance from a healthcare professional, or resolution of symptoms. Mobile phlebotomists in the prospective study collected whole blood, serum and a nasopharyngeal or oropharyngeal swab from every participant. Participants in the prospective study had the option to provide additional blood draws and questionnaires over a 2-month period. Blood samples from the prospective study were shipped frozen or at room temperature prior to DNA extraction. The CDR3 runs 16 residues from the cysteine to the phenylalanine. The entry retains the CDR3 DNA only, 48 bases that are in frame from base 1. The V end gives up 5 bases and the J end 0 bases, leaving 9 bases in the junction not matched to a gene. CDR1 is given as LNHDA and CDR2 as SQIVND, both from the germline V gene (reference sequence).

TCRbeta CDR3 regions were amplified from genomic DNA using the immunoSEQ Assay, a bias-controlled multiplex PCR. The published analysis was carried out like this. The number of nucleated cells in each sample was estimated by amplification of reference gene primers within the assay. To quantify the absolute abundance of each unique TCRbeta CDR3 rearrangement, sequence reads were collapsed and filtered. For each sample, productive Simpson clonality was calculated by taking the square root of Simpson's diversity index across productive rearrangements. This is the immuneACCESS table as TCRdb keeps it, with only in-frame sequences that have V and J called. A part of the clones is gone; compared with another copy, unresolved V genes explain less than half, and the rest is unexplained. D and trimming were read from the DNA, whereas the V and J calls and clone size are those reported in that table. This sample is represented by more than 350,000 clones; 80% to 90% of them were singletons. The ten largest clones add up to about 10% of the sample.

This clone appeared a single time. It has no known antigen specificity. No much larger clone exists at a distance of one base, and base qualities are not known. The origin of this receptor is a woman between 45 and 60 years old who had recovered from COVID-19. The source material was PBMCs or T cells enriched from blood (not recorded which). The V and J segments used are TRBV19 and TRBJ2-7, and TRBD2 aligns with 8 junction nucleotides. The DNA is as follows: TGTGCCAGTAGTTCTGGGACTAGGACGACCTCCTACGAGCAGTACTTC. It is translated as CASSSGTRTTSYEQYF.